This T cell receptor beta chain was identified during a study of cytomegalovirus exposure and HLA in healthy donors. Overall study context: Of the donors genotyped, approximately 430 in all, about 82% fell in the Caucasian-associated ancestry cluster.

Whole-study results and caveats: Later analysis placed DRB1 highest and HLA-C lowest in TCR association rates, which differed by HLA locus. For most TCR sequences rarity was the rule, although some public TCRs occurred in many donors.

Germline assignment: CDR1 KGHSH and CDR2 LQKENI. The CDR3 runs to 17 residues. V lost 6 bases, J lost 0 bases, and 6 bases stayed unmatched. Regarding this clone: Its antigen is currently unknown.

60 Vbeta and 13 Jbeta primers were used in PCR. Measured with immunoSEQ multiplex PCR; TCRdb has only the in-frame clones, and not every one. The sample comprises tens of thousands of clones, approximately 78% of which are singletons, and less than 5.5% rests with the top ten. The chain is built from TRBV18 and TRBJ2-2, with 11 bases aligning to TRBD2. This TCR derives from a male donor in good health and CMV-seropositive. Material for sequencing was PBMCs. CDR3 protein: CASSPASGGTNTGELFF. Written as DNA, the CDR3 is TGTGCCAGCTCTCCGGCTAGCGGGGGGACGAACACCGGGGAGCTGTTTTTT.